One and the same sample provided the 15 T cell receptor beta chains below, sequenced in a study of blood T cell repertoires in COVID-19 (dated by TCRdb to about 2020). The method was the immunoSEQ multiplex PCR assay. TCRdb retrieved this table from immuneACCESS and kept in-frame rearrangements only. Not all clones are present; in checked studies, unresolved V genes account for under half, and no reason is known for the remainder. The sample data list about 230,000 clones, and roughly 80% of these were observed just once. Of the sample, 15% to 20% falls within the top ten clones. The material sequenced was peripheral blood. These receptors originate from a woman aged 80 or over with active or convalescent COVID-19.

The CDR3, as DNA: TGTGCCAGCAGCCTCCTCCCCTACAATGAGCAGTTCTTC. Its protein is CASSLLPYNEQFF. This chain joins TRBV5-4 and TRBJ2-1; D not certain. This CDR3 has 13 amino acids. Trimming took 4 bases from V and 2 from J, leaving 7 bases between them. Per the germline V gene, CDR1 is SGHNT and CDR2 is YYREEE (reference sequence).

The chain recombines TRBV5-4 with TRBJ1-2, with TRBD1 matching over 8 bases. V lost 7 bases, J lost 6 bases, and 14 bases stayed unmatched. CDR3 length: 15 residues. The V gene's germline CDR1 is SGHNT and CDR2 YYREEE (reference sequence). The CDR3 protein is CASATPGQAFNGYTF. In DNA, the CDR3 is TGTGCCAGCGCTACTCCGGGACAGGCTTTCAATGGCTACACCTTC.

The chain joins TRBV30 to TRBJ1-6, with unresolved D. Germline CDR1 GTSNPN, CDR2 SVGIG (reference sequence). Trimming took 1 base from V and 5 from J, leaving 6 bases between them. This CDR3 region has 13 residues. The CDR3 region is CAWSAGNNSPLHF. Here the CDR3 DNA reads TGTGCCTGGAGTGCCGGTAATAATTCACCCCTCCACTTT.

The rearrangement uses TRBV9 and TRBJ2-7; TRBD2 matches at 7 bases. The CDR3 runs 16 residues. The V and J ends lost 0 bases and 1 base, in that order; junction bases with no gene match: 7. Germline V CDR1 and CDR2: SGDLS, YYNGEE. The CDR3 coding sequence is TGTGCCAGCAGCGTAGATATAGCGGGCAGATCCTACGAGCAGTACTTC. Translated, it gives CASSVDIAGRSYEQYF.

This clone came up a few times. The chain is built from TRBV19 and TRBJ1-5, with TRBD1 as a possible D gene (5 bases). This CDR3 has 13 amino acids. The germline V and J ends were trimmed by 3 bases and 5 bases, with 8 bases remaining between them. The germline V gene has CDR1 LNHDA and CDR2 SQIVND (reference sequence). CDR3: CASSILGDQPQHF. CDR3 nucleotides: TGTGCCAGTAGTATTTTAGGGGATCAGCCCCAGCATTTT. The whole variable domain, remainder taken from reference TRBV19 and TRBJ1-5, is DGGITQSPKYLFRKEGQNVTLSCEQNLNHDAMYWYRQDPGQGLRLIYYSQIVNDFQKGDIAEGYSVSREKKESFPLTVTSAQKNPTAFYLCASSILGDQPQHFGDGTRLSIL.

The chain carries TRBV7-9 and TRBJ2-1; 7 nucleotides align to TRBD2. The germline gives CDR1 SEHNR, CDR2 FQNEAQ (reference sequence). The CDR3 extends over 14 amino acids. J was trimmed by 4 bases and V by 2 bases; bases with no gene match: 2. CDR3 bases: TGTGCCAGCAGCTTATACGGGGGGTACAATGAGCAGTTCTTC. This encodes CASSLYGGYNEQFF.

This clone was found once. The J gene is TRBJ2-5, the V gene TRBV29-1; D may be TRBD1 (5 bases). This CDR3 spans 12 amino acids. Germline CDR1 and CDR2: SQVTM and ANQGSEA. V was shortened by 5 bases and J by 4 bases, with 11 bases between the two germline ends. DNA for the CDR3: TGCAGCGTTTCCGGACAACGAGAGACCCAGTACTTC. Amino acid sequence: CSVSGQRETQYF.

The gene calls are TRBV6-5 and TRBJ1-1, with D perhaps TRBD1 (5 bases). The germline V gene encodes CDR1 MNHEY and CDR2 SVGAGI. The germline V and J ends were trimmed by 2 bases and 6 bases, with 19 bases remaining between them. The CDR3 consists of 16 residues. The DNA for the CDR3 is TGTGCCAGCAGTTACCGAAGAACAGGTAACCGGGCTGAAGCTTTCTTT. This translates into CASSYRRTGNRAEAFF.

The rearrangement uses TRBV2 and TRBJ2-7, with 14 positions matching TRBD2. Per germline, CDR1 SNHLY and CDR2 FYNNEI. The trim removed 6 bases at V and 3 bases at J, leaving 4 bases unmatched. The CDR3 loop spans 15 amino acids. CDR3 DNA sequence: TGTGCCAGCAGCGGACTAGCGGGAGGTTACTACGAGCAGTACTTC. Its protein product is CASSGLAGGYYEQYF.

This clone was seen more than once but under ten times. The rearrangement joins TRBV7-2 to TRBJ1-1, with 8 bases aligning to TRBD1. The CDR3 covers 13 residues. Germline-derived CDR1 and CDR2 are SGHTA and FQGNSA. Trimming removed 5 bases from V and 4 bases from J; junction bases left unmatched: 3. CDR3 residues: CASSRTGGTEAFF. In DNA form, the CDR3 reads TGTGCCAGCAGCCGTACAGGGGGCACTGAAGCTTTCTTT.

Written as DNA, the CDR3 is TGCGCCAGCAGCTCCGGACAGGGGGACGAGCAGTACTTC. This translates into CASSSGQGDEQYF. This rearrangement joins TRBV5-1 to TRBJ2-7, with 10 bases identical to TRBD1. V gave up 3 bases and J gave up 5 bases; unmatched junction bases: 2. The CDR3 consists of 13 residues. CDR1 and CDR2 from the germline V gene are SGHRS and YFSETQ.

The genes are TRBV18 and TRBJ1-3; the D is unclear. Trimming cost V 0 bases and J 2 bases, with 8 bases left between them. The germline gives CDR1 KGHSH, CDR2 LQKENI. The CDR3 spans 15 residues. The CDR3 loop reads CASSPPTSPGNTIYF. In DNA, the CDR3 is TGTGCCAGCTCACCACCCACGAGCCCTGGAAACACCATATATTTT.

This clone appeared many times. CDR3 loop: CSVETKTGEDYEQYF. In DNA form, the CDR3 reads TGCAGCGTTGAAACCAAAACAGGGGAAGACTACGAGCAGTACTTC. The V gene is TRBV29-1, the J gene TRBJ2-7; the match to TRBD1 covers 7 bases. V gave up 2 bases and J gave up 3 bases; unmatched junction bases: 10. CDR1 is SQVTM, CDR2 ANQGSEA, per germline. CDR3 length equals 15 residues.

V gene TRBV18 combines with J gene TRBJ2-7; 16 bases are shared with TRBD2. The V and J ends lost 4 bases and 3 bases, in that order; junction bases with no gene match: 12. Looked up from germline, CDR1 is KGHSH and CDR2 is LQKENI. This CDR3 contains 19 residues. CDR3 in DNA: TGTGCCAGCTCACTCTTGGGACTAGCGGGAGGGCCGTTGGACTACGAGCAGTACTTC. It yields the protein CASSLLGLAGGPLDYEQYF.

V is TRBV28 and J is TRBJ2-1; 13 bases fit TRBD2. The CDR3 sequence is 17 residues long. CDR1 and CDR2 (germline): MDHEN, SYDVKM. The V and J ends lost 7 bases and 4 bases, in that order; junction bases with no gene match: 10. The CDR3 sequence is CASTLGGLAGAYNEQFF. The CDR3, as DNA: TGTGCCAGCACCCTAGGCGGACTAGCGGGAGCTTACAATGAGCAGTTCTTC.